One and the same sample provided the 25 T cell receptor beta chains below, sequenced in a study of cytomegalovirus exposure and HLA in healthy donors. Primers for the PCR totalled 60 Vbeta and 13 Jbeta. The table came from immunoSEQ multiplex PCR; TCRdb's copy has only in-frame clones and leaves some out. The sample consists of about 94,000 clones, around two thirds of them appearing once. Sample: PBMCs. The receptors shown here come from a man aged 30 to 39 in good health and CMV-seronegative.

The CDR3 coding sequence is TGTGCCAGCGCCGTTAGGACAGGGGGGACAGATACGCAGTATTTT. The encoded protein is CASAVRTGGTDTQYF. V usage is TRBV7-6 and J usage is TRBJ2-3; TRBD1 agrees at 10 bases. The CDR3 extends over 15 amino acids. After removal of 8 bases from V and 3 bases from J, the junction contained 8 bases not matched to a gene. CDR1 SGHVS and CDR2 FNYEAQ come from the germline V gene.

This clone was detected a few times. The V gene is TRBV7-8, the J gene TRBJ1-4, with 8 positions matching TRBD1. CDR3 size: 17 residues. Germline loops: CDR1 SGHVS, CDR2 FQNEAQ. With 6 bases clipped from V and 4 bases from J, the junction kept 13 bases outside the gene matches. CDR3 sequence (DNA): TGTGCCAGCAGTTATAGAACAACAGGGGGGATTAATGAAAAACTGTTTTTT. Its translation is CASSYRTTGGINEKLFF.

DNA of the CDR3: TGTGCCAGCAGGCCCTTGACAGGGGGCTCCTACGAGCAGTACTTC. As protein: CASRPLTGGSYEQYF. The J gene is TRBJ2-7, the V gene TRBV27; 9 nucleotides match TRBD1. Losses at the gene ends were 6 bases for V and 0 bases for J; bases not matched to a gene: 6. CDR3 size: 15 residues. Per germline, CDR1 MNHEY and CDR2 SMNVEV (reference sequence).

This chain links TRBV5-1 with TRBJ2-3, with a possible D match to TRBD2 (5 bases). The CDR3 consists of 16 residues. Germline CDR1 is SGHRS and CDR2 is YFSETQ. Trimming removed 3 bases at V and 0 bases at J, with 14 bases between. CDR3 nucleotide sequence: TGCGCCAGCAGCTCCGGCGGAGGCCCCAGCACAGATACGCAGTATTTT. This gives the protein CASSSGGGPSTDTQYF.

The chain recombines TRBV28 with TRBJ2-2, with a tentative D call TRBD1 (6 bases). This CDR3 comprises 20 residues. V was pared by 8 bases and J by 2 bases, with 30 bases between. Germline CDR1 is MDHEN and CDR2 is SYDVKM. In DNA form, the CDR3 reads TGTGCCAGCCACGGTCCCCAGGGGCTTGGTCGATCCCTAAACACCGGGGAGCTGTTTTTT. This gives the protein CASHGPQGLGRSLNTGELFF.

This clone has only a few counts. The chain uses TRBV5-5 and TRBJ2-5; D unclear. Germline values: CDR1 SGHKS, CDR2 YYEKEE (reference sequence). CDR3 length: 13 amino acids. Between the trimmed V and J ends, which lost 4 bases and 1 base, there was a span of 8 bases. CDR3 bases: TGTGCCAGCAGCCCAAAGCCCCAAGAGACCCAGTACTTC. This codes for CASSPKPQETQYF.

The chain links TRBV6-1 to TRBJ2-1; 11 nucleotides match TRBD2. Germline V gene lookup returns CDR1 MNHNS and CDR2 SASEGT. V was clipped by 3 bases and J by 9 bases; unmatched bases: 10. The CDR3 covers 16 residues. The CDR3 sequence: CASSDLVAGGRSEQFF. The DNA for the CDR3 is TGTGCCAGCAGTGATTTAGTAGCGGGGGGGCGATCTGAGCAGTTCTTC.

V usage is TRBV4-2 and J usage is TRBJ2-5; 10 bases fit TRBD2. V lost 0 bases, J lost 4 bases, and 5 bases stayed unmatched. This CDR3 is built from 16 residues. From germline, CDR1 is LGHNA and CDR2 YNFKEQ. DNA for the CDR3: TGTGCCAGCAGCCAAGATCCCAGCGGGGGGGCAGAGACCCAGTACTTC. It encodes CASSQDPSGGAETQYF.

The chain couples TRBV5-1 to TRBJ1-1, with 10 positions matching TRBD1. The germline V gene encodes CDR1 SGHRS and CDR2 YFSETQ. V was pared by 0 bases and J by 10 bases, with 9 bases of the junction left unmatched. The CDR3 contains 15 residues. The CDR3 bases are TGCGCCAGCAGCTTGGATCTCAGACAGGGGGCGGGAGCTTTCTTT. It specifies CASSLDLRQGAGAFF.

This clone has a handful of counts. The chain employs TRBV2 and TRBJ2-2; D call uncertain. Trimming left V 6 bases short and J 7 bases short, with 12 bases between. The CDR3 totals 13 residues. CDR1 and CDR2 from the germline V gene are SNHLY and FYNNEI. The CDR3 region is CASSRQSVGELFF. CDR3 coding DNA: TGTGCCAGCAGCCGCCAAAGCGTCGGGGAGCTGTTTTTT.

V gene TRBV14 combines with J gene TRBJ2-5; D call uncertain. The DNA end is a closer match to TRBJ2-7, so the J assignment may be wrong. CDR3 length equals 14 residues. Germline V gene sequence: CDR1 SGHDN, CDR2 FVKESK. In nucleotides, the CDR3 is TGTGCCAGCAGCCGGAGCGTCGGCTACTACGAGCAGTACTTC. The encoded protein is CASSRSVGYYEQYF.

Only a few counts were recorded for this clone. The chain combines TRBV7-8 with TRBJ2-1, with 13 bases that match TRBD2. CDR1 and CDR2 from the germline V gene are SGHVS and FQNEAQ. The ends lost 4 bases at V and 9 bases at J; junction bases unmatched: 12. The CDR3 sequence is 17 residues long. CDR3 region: CASSSGTSGNWFSEQFF. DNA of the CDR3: TGTGCCAGCAGCTCTGGGACTAGCGGGAATTGGTTTTCTGAGCAGTTCTTC.

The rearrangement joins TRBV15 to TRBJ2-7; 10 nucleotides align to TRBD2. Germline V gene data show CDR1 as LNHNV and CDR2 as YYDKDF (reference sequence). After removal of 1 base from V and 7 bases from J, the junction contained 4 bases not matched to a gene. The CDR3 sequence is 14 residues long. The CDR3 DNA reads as TGTGCCACCAGCAGAGGACTAGCGGGTGAGGAGCAGTACTTC. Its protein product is CATSRGLAGEEQYF.

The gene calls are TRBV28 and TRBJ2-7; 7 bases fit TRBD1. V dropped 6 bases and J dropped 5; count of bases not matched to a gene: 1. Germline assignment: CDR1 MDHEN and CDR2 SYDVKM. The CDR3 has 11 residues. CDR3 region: CASSQGDEQYF. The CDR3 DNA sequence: TGTGCCAGCAGCCAGGGGGACGAGCAGTACTTC.

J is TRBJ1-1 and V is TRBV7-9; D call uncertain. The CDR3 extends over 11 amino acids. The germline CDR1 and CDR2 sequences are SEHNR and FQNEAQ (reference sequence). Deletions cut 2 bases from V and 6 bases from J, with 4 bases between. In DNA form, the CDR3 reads TGTGCCAGCAGCTTATTCGCTGAAGCTTTCTTT. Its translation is CASSLFAEAFF.

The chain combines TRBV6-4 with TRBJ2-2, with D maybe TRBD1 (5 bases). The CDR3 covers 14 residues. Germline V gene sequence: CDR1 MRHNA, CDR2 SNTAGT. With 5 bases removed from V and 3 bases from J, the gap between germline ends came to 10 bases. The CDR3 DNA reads TGTGCCAGCAGTCCCCTACAGGACACCGGGGAGCTGTTTTTT. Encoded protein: CASSPLQDTGELFF.

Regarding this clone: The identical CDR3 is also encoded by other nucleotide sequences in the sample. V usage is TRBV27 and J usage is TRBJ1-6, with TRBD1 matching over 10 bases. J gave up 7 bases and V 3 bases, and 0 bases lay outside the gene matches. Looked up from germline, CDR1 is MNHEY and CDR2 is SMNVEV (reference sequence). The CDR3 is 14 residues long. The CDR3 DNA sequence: TGTGCCAGCAGTTTGGGACAGGGGAATTCACCCCTCCACTTT. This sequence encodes CASSLGQGNSPLHF.

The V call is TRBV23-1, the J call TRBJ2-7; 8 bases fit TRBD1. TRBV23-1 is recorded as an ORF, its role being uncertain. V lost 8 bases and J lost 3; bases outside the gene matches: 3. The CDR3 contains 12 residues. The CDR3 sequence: CASHRGNYEQYF. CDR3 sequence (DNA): TGCGCCAGCCACAGGGGGAACTACGAGCAGTACTTC.

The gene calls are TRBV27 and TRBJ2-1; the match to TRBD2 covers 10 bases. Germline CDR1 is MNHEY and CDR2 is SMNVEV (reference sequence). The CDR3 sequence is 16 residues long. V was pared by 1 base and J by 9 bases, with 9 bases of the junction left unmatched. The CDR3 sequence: CASSLFFLAGEGEQFF. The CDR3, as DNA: TGTGCCAGCAGTTTATTTTTCCTAGCGGGAGAGGGTGAGCAGTTCTTC.

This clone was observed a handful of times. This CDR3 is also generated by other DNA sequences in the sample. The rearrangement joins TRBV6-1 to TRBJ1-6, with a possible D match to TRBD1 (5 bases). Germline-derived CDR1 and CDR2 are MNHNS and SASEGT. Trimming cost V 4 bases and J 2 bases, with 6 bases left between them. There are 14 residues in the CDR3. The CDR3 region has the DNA TGTGCCAGCAGTGCAGGGCCCTATAATTCACCCCTCCACTTT. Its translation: CASSAGPYNSPLHF.

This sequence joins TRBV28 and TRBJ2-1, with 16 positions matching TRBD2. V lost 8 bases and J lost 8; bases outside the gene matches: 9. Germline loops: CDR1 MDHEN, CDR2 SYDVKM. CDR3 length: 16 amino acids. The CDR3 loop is CASSGTSGRAMDEQFF. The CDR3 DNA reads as TGTGCCAGCTCCGGGACTAGCGGGAGGGCGATGGATGAGCAGTTCTTC.

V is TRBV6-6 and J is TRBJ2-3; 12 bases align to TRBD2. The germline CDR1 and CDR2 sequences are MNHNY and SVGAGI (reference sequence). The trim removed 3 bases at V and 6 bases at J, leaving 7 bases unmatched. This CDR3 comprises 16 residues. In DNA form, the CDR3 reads TGTGCCAGCAGTTATTCTAGCGGGGGGGCGTACGATACGCAGTATTTT. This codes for CASSYSSGGAYDTQYF.

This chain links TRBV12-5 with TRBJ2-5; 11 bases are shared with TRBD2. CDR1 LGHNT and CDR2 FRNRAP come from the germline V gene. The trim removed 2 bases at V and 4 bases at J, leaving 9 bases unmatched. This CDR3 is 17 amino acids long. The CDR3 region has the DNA TGTGCTAGTGGTTTGCCCCTCTCCGGGACTAGCGGAGAGACCCAGTACTTC. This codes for CASGLPLSGTSGETQYF.

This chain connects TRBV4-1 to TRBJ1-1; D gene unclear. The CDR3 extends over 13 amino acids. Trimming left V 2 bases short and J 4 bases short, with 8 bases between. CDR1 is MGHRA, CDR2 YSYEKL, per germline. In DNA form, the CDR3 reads TGCGCCAGCAGCCAACCGGGTTCCACTGAAGCTTTCTTT. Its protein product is CASSQPGSTEAFF.

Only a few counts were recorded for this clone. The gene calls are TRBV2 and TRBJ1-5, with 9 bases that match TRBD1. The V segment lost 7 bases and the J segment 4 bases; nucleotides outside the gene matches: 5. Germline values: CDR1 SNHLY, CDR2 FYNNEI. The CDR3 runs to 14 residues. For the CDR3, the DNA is TGTGCCAGCACTACGGGACAGGGTAATCAGCCCCAGCATTTT. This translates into CASTTGQGNQPQHF.